The present T cell receptor beta chain was sequenced within a study of CD8+ T cells in alopecia areata. General observations from the study: Patients displayed less clarity in TCR sharing than mice, a finding possibly related to HLA. Across lesional scalp, and particularly alopecia totalis/universalis, clonality surpassed that of normal scalp.

cDNA reverse transcribed from extracted RNA served as the sequencing template. TCRdb's table, derived via immunoSEQ multiplex PCR, lists solely in-frame clones and lacks some. Of 130,000 or so clones in the sample, roughly nine tenths are singletons; the top ten hold over 10%. CDR1 is SEHNR and CDR2 is FQNEAQ in the germline V gene (reference sequence). The J segment lost 0 bases and the V segment lost 4 bases, leaving 6 bases of the junction unmatched. This CDR3 has 15 residues. Treatment here: oral pan-JAK inhibitor, 5-10 mg twice daily. The sample holds one count of this clone. Its cognate antigen is unknown.

The sequence derives from a human donor with alopecia areata. The rearrangement joins TRBV7-9 to TRBJ2-7, with 7 positions matching TRBD1. The specimen was CD8+ T cells sorted from blood, collected at week 4, from a patient treated with tofacitinib. The CDR3 region is CASSSSGGRSYEQYF. In DNA, the CDR3 is TGTGCCAGCAGCTCATCAGGGGGTCGCTCCTACGAGCAGTACTTC.